This TCR beta chain came from a study of regulatory T cells in long-lasting Graves disease. Looking at the study overall: Prior antithyroid drug treatment in newly diagnosed Graves' patients lasted under 3 months. Points from the study as a whole: Newly diagnosed patients shared 1,000 or so public clonotypes; persistent patients shared a few thousand.

Germline V gives CDR1 MNHNS, CDR2 SASEGT. V gave up 11 bases and J gave up 0 bases, with 10 bases separating them. This CDR3 has 12 amino acids. This clonotype has at least ten counts. The target antigen is unknown. The time point denotes: newly diagnosed GD, antithyroid drugs for less than 3 months. TCR sequences were obtained from RNA taken from PBMCs. Patients all came to the study from an endocrinology department in Xi'an, China. Through Arm-PCR of CDR3 regions and iRepertoire HTBI primers, TCR beta libraries were built. TCRdb ran MiXCR on the multiplex PCR reads and lists one entry per CDR3 protein. Among 400,000 to 550,000 distinct CDR3 sequences, about a sixth were seen once, and the ten largest hold about 25%. The same data also contributed to another study, on T cells in Graves' hyperthyroidism and ophthalmopathy.

The material sequenced was peripheral blood mononuclear cells (PBMCs), taken at new diagnosis, from a patient treated with antithyroid drugs. The chain recombines TRBV6-1 with TRBJ1-1; D is undetermined. This TCR was sampled from a woman between 18 and 30 years old with Graves disease. CDR3 in DNA: TGTGCCTCTGCTATAGTGAACACTGAAGCTTTCTTT. As protein: CASAIVNTEAFF.